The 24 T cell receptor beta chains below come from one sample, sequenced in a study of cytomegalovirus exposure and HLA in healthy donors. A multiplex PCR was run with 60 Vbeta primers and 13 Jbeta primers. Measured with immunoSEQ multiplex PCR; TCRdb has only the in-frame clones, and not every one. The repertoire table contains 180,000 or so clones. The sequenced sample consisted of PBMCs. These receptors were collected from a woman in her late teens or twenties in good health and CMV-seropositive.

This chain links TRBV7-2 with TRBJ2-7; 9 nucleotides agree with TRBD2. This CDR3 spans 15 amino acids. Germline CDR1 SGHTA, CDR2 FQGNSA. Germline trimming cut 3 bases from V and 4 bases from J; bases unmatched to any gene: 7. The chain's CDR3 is CASSFRLAEGYEQYF. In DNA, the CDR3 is TGTGCCAGCAGCTTCCGACTAGCGGAGGGTTACGAGCAGTACTTC.

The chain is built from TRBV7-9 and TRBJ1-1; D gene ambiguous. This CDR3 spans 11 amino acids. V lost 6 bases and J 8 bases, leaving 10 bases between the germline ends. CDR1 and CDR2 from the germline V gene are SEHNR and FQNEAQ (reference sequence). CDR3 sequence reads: CASSTGGEAFF. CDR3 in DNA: TGTGCCAGCAGTACGGGAGGGGAAGCTTTCTTT. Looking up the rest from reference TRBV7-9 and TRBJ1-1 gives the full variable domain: DTGVSQNPRHKITKRGQNVTFRCDPISEHNRLYWYRQTLGQGPEFLTYFQNEAQLEKSRLLSDRFSAERPKGSFSTLEIQRTEQGDSAMYLCASSTGGEAFFGQGTRLTVV.

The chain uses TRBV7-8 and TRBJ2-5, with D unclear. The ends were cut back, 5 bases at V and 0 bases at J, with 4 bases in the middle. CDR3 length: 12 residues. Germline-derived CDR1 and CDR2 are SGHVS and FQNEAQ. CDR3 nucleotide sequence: TGTGCCAGCAGCGTTAACCAAGAGACCCAGTACTTC. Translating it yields CASSVNQETQYF.

The CDR3 nucleotides read TGTGCCAGCAGCCTCAGAGACAGGGGATACACTGAAGCTTTCTTT. It is translated as CASSLRDRGYTEAFF. V and J are TRBV9 and TRBJ1-1; TRBD1 agrees at 8 bases. Germline V gene sequence: CDR1 SGDLS, CDR2 YYNGEE. The length of the CDR3 is 15 residues. After removal of 4 bases from V and 3 bases from J, the junction contained 8 bases not matched to a gene.

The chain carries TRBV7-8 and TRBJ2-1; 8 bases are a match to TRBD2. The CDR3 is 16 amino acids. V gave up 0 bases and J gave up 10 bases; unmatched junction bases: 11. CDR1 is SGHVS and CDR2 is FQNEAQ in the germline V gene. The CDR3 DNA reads TGTGCCAGCAGCTTAGCCGGCGGGAGGACCAGAGGGGAGCAGTTCTTC. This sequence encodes CASSLAGGRTRGEQFF.

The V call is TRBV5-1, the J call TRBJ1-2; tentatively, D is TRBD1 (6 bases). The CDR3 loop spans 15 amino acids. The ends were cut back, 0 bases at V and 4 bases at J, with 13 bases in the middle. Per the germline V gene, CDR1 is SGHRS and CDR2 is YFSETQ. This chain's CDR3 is CASSLDGQRFYGYTF. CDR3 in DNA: TGCGCCAGCAGCTTGGACGGACAGAGATTCTATGGCTACACCTTC.

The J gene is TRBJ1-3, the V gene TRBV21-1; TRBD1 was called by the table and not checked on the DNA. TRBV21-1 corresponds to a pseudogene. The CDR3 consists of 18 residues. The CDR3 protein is CASSDRITDRGPGNTIYF. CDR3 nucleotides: TGTGCCAGCAGCGATCGTATTACGGACAGGGGGCCTGGAAACACCATATATTTT.

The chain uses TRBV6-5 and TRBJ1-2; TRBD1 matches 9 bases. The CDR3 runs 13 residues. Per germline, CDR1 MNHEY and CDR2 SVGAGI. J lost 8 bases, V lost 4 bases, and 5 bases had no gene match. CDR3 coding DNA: TGTGCCAGCAGTTTCCGGGACAGGGCCGGCTACACCTTC. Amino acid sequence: CASSFRDRAGYTF.

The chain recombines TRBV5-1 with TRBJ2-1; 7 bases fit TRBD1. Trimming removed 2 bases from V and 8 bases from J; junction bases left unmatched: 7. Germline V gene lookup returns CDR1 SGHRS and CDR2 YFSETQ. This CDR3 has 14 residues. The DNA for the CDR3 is TGCGCCAGCAGCTTAAGGGGGCCATCCCATGAGCAGTTCTTC. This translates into CASSLRGPSHEQFF.

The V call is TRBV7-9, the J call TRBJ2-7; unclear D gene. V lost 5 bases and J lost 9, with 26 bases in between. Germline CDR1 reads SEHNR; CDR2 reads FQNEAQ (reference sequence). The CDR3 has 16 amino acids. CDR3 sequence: CASSEEVWKNPTRQYF. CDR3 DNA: TGTGCCAGCAGCGAAGAGGTTTGGAAGAACCCGACGCGGCAGTACTTC.

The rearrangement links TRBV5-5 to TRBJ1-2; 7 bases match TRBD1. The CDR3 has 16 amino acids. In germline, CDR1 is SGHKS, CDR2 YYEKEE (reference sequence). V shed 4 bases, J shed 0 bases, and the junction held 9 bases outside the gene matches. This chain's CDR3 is CASSHRQGPANYGYTF. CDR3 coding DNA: TGTGCCAGCAGCCATCGACAGGGCCCAGCTAACTATGGCTACACCTTC.

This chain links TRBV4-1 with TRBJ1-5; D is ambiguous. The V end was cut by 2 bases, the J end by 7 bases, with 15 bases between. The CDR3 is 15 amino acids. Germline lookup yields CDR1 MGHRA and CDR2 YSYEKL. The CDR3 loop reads CASSQQSLGSQPQHF. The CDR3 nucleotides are TGCGCCAGCAGCCAACAAAGTTTAGGTAGCCAGCCCCAGCATTTT.

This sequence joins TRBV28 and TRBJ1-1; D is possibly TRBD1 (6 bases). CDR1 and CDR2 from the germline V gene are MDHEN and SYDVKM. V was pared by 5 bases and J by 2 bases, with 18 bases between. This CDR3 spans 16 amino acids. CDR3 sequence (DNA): TGTGCCAGCAGTCCTGGGGGGGCCGACTCAAACACTGAAGCTTTCTTT. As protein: CASSPGGADSNTEAFF.

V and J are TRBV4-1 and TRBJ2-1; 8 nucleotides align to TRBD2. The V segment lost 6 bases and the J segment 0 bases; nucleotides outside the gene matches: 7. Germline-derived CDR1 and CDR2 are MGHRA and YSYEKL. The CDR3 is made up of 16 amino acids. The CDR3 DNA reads TGCGCCAGCAGGCTTAGCGGGGCCGTCTCCTACAATGAGCAGTTCTTC. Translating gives CASRLSGAVSYNEQFF.

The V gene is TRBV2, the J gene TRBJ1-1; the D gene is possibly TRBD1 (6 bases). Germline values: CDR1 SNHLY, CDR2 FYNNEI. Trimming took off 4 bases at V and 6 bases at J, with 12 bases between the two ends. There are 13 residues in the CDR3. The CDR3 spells CASSVQGSAEAFF. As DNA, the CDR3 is TGTGCCAGCAGTGTTCAGGGGAGCGCTGAAGCTTTCTTT.

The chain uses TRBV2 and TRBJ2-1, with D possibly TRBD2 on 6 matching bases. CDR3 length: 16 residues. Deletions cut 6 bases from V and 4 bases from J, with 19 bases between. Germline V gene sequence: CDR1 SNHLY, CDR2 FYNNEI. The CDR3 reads CASRYDRAGPYNEQFF. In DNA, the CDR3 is TGTGCCAGCAGGTACGATAGGGCGGGACCATACAATGAGCAGTTCTTC.

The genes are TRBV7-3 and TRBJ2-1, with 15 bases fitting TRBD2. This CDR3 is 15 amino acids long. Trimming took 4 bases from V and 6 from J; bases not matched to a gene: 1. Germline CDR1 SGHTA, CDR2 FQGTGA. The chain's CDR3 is CASSWTSGGANEQFF. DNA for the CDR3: TGTGCCAGCAGCTGGACTAGCGGGGGGGCCAATGAGCAGTTCTTC.

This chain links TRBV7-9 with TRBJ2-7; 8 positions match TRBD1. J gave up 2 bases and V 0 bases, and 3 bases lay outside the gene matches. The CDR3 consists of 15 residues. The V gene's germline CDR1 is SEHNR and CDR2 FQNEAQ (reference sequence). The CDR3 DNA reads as TGTGCCAGCAGCTTAGCGGACAGGGACCCCTACGAGCAGTACTTC. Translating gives CASSLADRDPYEQYF.

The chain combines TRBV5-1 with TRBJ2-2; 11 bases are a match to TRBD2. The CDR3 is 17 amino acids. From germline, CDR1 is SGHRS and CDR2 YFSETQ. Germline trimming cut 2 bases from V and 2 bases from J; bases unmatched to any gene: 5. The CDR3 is CASSFPLAGGNTGELFF. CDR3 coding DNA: TGCGCCAGCAGCTTCCCCCTAGCGGGAGGTAACACCGGGGAGCTGTTTTTT.

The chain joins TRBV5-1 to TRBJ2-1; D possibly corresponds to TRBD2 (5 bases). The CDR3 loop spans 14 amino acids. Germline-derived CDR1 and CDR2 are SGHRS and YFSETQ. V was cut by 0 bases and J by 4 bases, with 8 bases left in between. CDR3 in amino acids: CASSLDGEYNEQFF. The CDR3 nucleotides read TGCGCCAGCAGCTTGGATGGGGAGTACAATGAGCAGTTCTTC.

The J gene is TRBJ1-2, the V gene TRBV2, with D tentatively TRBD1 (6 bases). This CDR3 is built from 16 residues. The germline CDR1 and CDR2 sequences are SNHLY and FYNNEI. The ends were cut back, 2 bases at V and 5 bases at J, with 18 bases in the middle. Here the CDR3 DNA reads TGTGCCAGCAGTGAAAACGCAGGGGACGTTTCTTATGGCTACACCTTC. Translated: CASSENAGDVSYGYTF.

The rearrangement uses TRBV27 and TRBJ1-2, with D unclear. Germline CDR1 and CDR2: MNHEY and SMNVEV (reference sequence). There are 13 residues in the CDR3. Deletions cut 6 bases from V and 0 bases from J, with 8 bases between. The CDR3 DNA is TGTGCCAGCAGGTTAACAGCTAACTATGGCTACACCTTC. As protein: CASRLTANYGYTF.

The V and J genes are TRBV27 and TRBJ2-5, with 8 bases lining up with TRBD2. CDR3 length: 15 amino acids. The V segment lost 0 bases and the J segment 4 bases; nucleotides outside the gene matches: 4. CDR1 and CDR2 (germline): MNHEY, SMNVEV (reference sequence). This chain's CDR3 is CASSLSTSGGETQYF. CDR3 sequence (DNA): TGTGCCAGCAGTTTATCCACTAGCGGCGGAGAGACCCAGTACTTC.

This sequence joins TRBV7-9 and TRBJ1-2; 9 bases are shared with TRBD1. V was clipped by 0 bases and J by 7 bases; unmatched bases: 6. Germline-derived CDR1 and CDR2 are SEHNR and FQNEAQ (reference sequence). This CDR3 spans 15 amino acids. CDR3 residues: CASSLAHRDRVGYTF. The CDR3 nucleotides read TGTGCCAGCAGCTTAGCCCACCGGGACAGGGTTGGCTACACCTTC.